These 27 T cell receptor beta chains were all obtained from the same sample, sequenced in a study of human T cells and chemical hapten exposure. One entry per CDR3 protein, called by TCRdb with MiXCR from the RACE reads. Here the sample spans approximately 52,000 distinct CDR3 sequences, approximately 10% being singletons. Time point reported: patch test 1, 2 weeks after DPC sensitization. Documented treatment: therapeutic diphenylcyclopropenone sensitization with weekly scalp DPC. Whole blood that had not been fractionated was the source of extracted total RNA. Sequenced here: whole blood, sampled in connection with sensitization to the hapten diphenylcyclopropenone (DPC). Receptor source: a woman between 35 and 50 years old with alopecia areata. Some clones in this sample may be carry-over from other donors' samples.

This clonotype came up many times. This chain uses TRBV5-5 with TRBJ2-7; TRBD1 might be the D (5 bases). V was clipped by 1 base and J by 2 bases, with 10 bases between them. Germline loops: CDR1 SGHKS, CDR2 YYEKEE (reference sequence). CDR3 length equals 14 residues. CDR3 loop: CASSLLWGTYEQYF. The CDR3 nucleotides read TGTGCCAGCAGCTTGTTGTGGGGCACCTACGAGCAGTACTTC.

The chain has TRBV18 and TRBJ2-6; possibly TRBD1 for D (5 bases). This CDR3 is 20 amino acids long. Germline lookup yields CDR1 KGHSH and CDR2 LQKENI. V lost 5 bases and J lost 0, with 23 bases in between. The CDR3 reads CASSSSQGSLSLSGANVLTF. For the CDR3, the DNA is TGTGCCAGCTCAAGCTCTCAGGGTTCCCTCTCTCTCTCTGGGGCCAACGTCCTGACTTTC. The full variable domain, completed using reference TRBV18 and TRBJ2-6, is NAGVMQNPRHLVRRRGQEARLRCSPMKGHSHVYWYRQLPEEGLKFMVYLQKENIIDESGMPKERFSAEFPKEGPSILRIQQVVRGDSAAYFCASSSSQGSLSLSGANVLTFGAGSRLTVL.

This clonotype turned up a few times. This sequence joins TRBV2 and TRBJ1-2; no definite D call. From germline, CDR1 is SNHLY and CDR2 FYNNEI. V was cut by 9 bases and J by 8 bases, with 10 bases left in between. This CDR3 comprises 10 residues. CDR3 loop: CASLGVGYTF. The CDR3 DNA reads TGTGCCAGTTTGGGCGTCGGCTACACCTTC.

This clonotype was recorded many times. The chain recombines TRBV7-6 with TRBJ2-3; D tentatively reads TRBD1 or TRBD2 (5 bases each). CDR1 is SGHVS, CDR2 FNYEAQ, per germline. The V gene lost 2 bases and the J gene lost 0 bases, with 9 bases spanning the gap. The CDR3 runs to 15 residues. The CDR3 here is CASSLRDGSTDTQYF. CDR3 bases: TGTGCCAGCAGCTTACGGGACGGAAGCACAGATACGCAGTATTTT.

This clonotype was counted only a few times. This chain links TRBV4-3 with TRBJ2-7; D is undetermined. Germline values: CDR1 LGHNA, CDR2 YSLEER. The CDR3 runs 15 residues. V lost 0 bases, J lost 6 bases, and 15 bases lay in between. CDR3 region: CASSQDVVVGSEQYF. The CDR3 bases are TGCGCCAGCAGCCAAGATGTGGTAGTGGGATCCGAGCAGTACTTC.

This clonotype was counted only a few times. The chain is built from TRBV5-1 and TRBJ1-2, with 8 nucleotides matching TRBD1. The CDR3 contains 13 residues. The J segment lost 3 bases and the V segment lost 3 bases, leaving 1 base of the junction unmatched. Looked up from germline, CDR1 is SGHRS and CDR2 is YFSETQ. The CDR3 protein is CASSSTGDYGYTF. The CDR3 DNA sequence: TGCGCCAGCAGCTCGACAGGGGACTATGGCTACACCTTC.

This rearrangement joins TRBV20-1 to TRBJ2-7; the D gene could be TRBD1 or TRBD2 (5 bases each). The CDR3 contains 13 residues. V shed 4 bases and J shed 6 bases, with 16 bases lying between them. Germline values: CDR1 DFQATT, CDR2 SNEGSKA (reference sequence). The CDR3 loop reads CSATPGQGREQYF. The CDR3 DNA follows: TGCAGTGCTACTCCGGGGCAGGGTCGCGAGCAGTACTTC.

The chain combines TRBV28 with TRBJ1-5, with D possibly being TRBD1 (5 bases). The germline CDR1 and CDR2 sequences are MDHEN and SYDVKM. The CDR3 spans 13 residues. Trimming took off 6 bases at V and 2 bases at J, with 8 bases between the two ends. CDR3 coding DNA: TGTGCCAGCAGGTGGGACGGCAATCAGCCCCAGCATTTT. Translated: CASRWDGNQPQHF.

This chain links TRBV20-1 with TRBJ1-1, with 9 bases identical to TRBD1. The V and J ends lost 1 base and 1 base, in that order; junction bases with no gene match: 1. Germline V gene sequence: CDR1 DFQATT, CDR2 SNEGSKA (reference sequence). The length of the CDR3 is 14 residues. CDR3 sequence: CSARAGQGNTEAFF. The CDR3 DNA sequence: TGCAGTGCTAGAGCGGGACAGGGGAACACTGAAGCTTTCTTT.

This clonotype has a handful of counts. The chain combines TRBV9 with TRBJ2-7, with a tentative D call TRBD2 (6 bases). This CDR3 has 13 amino acids. The germline V and J ends were trimmed by 4 bases and 5 bases, with 13 bases remaining between them. Germline V gives CDR1 SGDLS, CDR2 YYNGEE. CDR3 sequence reads: CASSSAAGNEQYF. The CDR3 DNA follows: TGTGCCAGCAGCTCTGCTGCGGGAAACGAGCAGTACTTC.

A word on this clonotype: Since a much larger clone is just one base distant, this may be a read error. The chain uses TRBV5-5 and TRBJ1-4, with D possibly matching TRBD1 (5 bases). Per the germline V gene, CDR1 is SGHKS and CDR2 is YYEKEE (reference sequence). The CDR3 extends over 15 amino acids. CDR3 residues: CPSSPARGGNEKLFF. The CDR3 DNA reads TGTCCCAGCAGCCCAGCGCGGGGGGGTAATGAAAAACTGTTTTTT.

The sample holds a few counts of this clonotype. This sequence joins TRBV11-2 and TRBJ2-5; D might be TRBD2 (5 bases). Trimming pared 5 bases from V and 5 bases from J, leaving 15 bases between. In germline, CDR1 is SGHAT, CDR2 FQNNGV. This CDR3 has 14 amino acids. Written as DNA, the CDR3 is TGTGCCAGCAGCCCCCAGGCGGGCATGGAGACCCAGTACTTC. It encodes CASSPQAGMETQYF.

The rearrangement joins TRBV7-9 to TRBJ2-1; D is unresolved. CDR1 SEHNR and CDR2 FQNEAQ come from the germline V gene (reference sequence). The CDR3 totals 13 residues. Trimming shortened V by 5 bases and J by 8 bases, and 13 bases separated the two germline ends. CDR3 sequence reads: CASSKSRSHEQFF. Here the CDR3 DNA reads TGTGCCAGCAGCAAATCACGGAGCCATGAGCAGTTCTTC.

The rearrangement uses TRBV2 and TRBJ2-3, with 7 bases identical to TRBD2. This CDR3 has 15 amino acids. CDR1 and CDR2 from the germline V gene are SNHLY and FYNNEI. The V and J ends lost 2 bases and 3 bases, in that order; junction bases with no gene match: 5. The CDR3 sequence is CASSELAEPTDTQYF. DNA of the CDR3: TGTGCCAGCAGTGAACTAGCGGAGCCGACAGATACGCAGTATTTT.

Many counts were recorded for this clonotype. The chain uses TRBV18 and TRBJ1-1, with D unresolved. V was shortened by 6 bases and J by 0 bases, with 11 bases between the two germline ends. Germline lookup yields CDR1 KGHSH and CDR2 LQKENI. This CDR3 contains 14 residues. The CDR3 nucleotides read TGTGCCAGCTCGCCTGGACGGCTGAACACTGAAGCTTTCTTT. It codes for CASSPGRLNTEAFF.

There are many counts of this clonotype. The V and J genes are TRBV29-1 and TRBJ2-7; 14 bases fit TRBD2. Germline values: CDR1 SQVTM, CDR2 ANQGSEA. Losses at the gene ends were 1 base for V and 4 bases for J; bases not matched to a gene: 6. CDR3 length: 16 amino acids. CDR3 sequence (DNA): TGCAGCGTTGAAGGGGGACTAGCGGGAGCCGGGTACGAGCAGTACTTC. Translated: CSVEGGLAGAGYEQYF.

This clonotype was observed a few times. The CDR3 nucleotides read TGCGCCAGCAGCCTCTCGCGGGAGGGGATAGATGAGCAGTTCTTC. Residues: CASSLSREGIDEQFF. V and J are TRBV4-1 and TRBJ2-1; 9 bases fit TRBD2. Looked up from germline, CDR1 is MGHRA and CDR2 is YSYEKL. The ends lost 4 bases at V and 8 bases at J; junction bases unmatched: 9. This CDR3 region has 15 residues.

This chain connects TRBV28 to TRBJ2-7, with D possibly matching TRBD1 (5 bases). Germline assignment: CDR1 MDHEN and CDR2 SYDVKM. This CDR3 comprises 11 residues. Trimming removed 3 bases at V and 6 bases at J, with 6 bases between. The chain's CDR3 is CASSFRGEQYF. DNA for the CDR3: TGTGCCAGCAGTTTTAGGGGCGAGCAGTACTTC.

This clonotype was observed many times. This rearrangement joins TRBV5-1 to TRBJ2-1, with D possibly matching TRBD1 (5 bases). With 2 bases removed from V and 7 bases from J, the gap between germline ends came to 10 bases. CDR1 and CDR2 (germline): SGHRS, YFSETQ. The CDR3 runs to 13 residues. This CDR3 is CASSLGQGNEQFF. The CDR3, as DNA: TGCGCCAGCAGCTTAGGGCAGGGAAATGAGCAGTTCTTC. The full variable domain, with the rest looked up from reference TRBV5-1 and TRBJ2-1, is KAGVTQTPRYLIKTRGQQVTLSCSPISGHRSVSWYQQTPGQGLQFLFEYFSETQRNKGNFPGRFSGRQFSNSRSEMNVSTLELGDSALYLCASSLGQGNEQFFGPGTRLTVL.

This clonotype appeared many times. The rearrangement links TRBV29-1 to TRBJ2-7; TRBD1 might be the D (6 bases). The germline gives CDR1 SQVTM, CDR2 ANQGSEA. The CDR3 extends over 14 amino acids. V shed 7 bases and J shed 2 bases, with 18 bases lying between them. CDR3 coding DNA: TGCAGCGCTTCCAAACTAGAGGGGGCCTACGAGCAGTACTTC. It specifies CSASKLEGAYEQYF.

Worth noting for this clonotype: At one end the junction does not follow the germline gene, possibly because of a read error. The chain carries TRBV11-2 and TRBJ1-2; D possibly corresponds to TRBD1 (6 bases). In germline, CDR1 is SGHAT, CDR2 FQNNGV. This CDR3 spans 13 amino acids. The CDR3 DNA sequence: TGTGCCAGCAGCTTAGCACAGGGCGATGGCTGCACCTTC. Encoded protein: CASSLAQGDGCTF.

This clonotype was counted many times. The chain employs TRBV18 and TRBJ2-6, with TRBD1 matching 9 bases. V lost 0 bases, J lost 12 bases, and 6 bases stayed unmatched. The CDR3 spans 15 residues. Germline loops: CDR1 KGHSH, CDR2 LQKENI. CDR3 amino acids: CASSPPGTGPSVLTF. The CDR3 nucleotides read TGTGCCAGCTCACCACCCGGGACAGGGCCCTCCGTCCTGACTTTC.

This clonotype was counted a few times. The chain links TRBV29-1 to TRBJ2-4, with D hard to call. The V end was cut by 4 bases, the J end by 4 bases, with 14 bases between. Looked up from germline, CDR1 is SQVTM and CDR2 is ANQGSEA. CDR3 size: 14 residues. CDR3 DNA sequence: TGCAGCGTTGTTCTGAACTTGAGGAAAAACATTCAGTACTTC. Residues: CSVVLNLRKNIQYF.

This clonotype occurred a few times. The chain carries TRBV7-6 and TRBJ2-1; 9 positions agree with TRBD2. V lost 5 bases, J lost 8 bases, and 10 bases stayed unmatched. Germline CDR1 reads SGHVS; CDR2 reads FNYEAQ. The CDR3 extends over 15 amino acids. The CDR3 region has the DNA TGTGCCAGCAGCCCCTATGGTAGCGGGGGTCATGAGCAGTTCTTC. The encoded protein is CASSPYGSGGHEQFF.

This clonotype appeared many times. The J gene is TRBJ2-1, the V gene TRBV28; a weak D match, TRBD1 (6 bases). Per germline, CDR1 MDHEN and CDR2 SYDVKM. Trimming removed 5 bases from V and 3 bases from J, with 11 bases in between. The length of the CDR3 is 14 residues. In nucleotides, the CDR3 is TGTGCCAGCAGTACCTCGACAGGCTACAATGAGCAGTTCTTC. It is translated as CASSTSTGYNEQFF.

This clonotype was detected a few times. This rearrangement joins TRBV11-2 to TRBJ1-5; no reliable D call. The CDR3 sequence is 12 residues long. V gave up 5 bases and J gave up 11 bases, with 13 bases separating them. Germline assignment: CDR1 SGHAT and CDR2 FQNNGV. CDR3 DNA sequence: TGTGCCAGCAGCCAAGAAGGACCCACCCAGCATTTT. It encodes CASSQEGPTQHF.

J is TRBJ2-7 and V is TRBV7-8, with unresolved D. Germline V lookup: CDR1 SGHVS, CDR2 FQNEAQ. The CDR3 extends over 13 amino acids. V lost 1 base, J lost 2 bases, and 6 bases lay in between. This CDR3 reads CASSLEFPYEQYF. The CDR3 DNA reads as TGTGCCAGCAGCTTAGAGTTTCCCTACGAGCAGTACTTC.